This T cell receptor (beta chain) comes out of a study of T cells in Graves' hyperthyroidism and ophthalmopathy (dated by TCRdb to the late 2010s). At the level of the whole study: Peripheral blood samples were taken at the time of initial diagnosis, prior to any treatment. To identify distinguishing TCR V-J signatures, a discovery cohort of around 98 patients was used, comprising 43 with Graves' ophthalmopathy and around 60 with stable Graves' hyperthyroidism. Whether ophthalmopathy could be predicted prospectively was tested in an independent validation cohort made up of 18 to 20 hyperthyroidism patients plus 17 patients who later progressed to ophthalmopathy. The 75 to 100 discovery patients were divided at random into training and test sets in a 7:3 ratio. Thyroid tissue and blood T-cell repertoires from six Graves' hyperthyroidism patients were also compared in the study. After sampling, hyperthyroidism patients received methimazole starting at 30 mg daily, and ophthalmopathy patients received high-dose intravenous methylprednisolone. TCR Vbeta CDR3 sequencing of approximately 140 peripheral blood samples (43 ophthalmopathy, 75 hyperthyroidism and approximately 17 progressor patients) is reported in the paper. General findings and caveats noted by the study authors: No statistical method was used to fix the sample size in advance, and group allocation was not hidden from the investigators. Most expanded thyroid clonotypes (frequency above 0.001) were also detected in blood, suggesting blood repertoires may reflect thyroid immune responses. A model built on a 13 V-J signature distinguished ophthalmopathy from stable hyperthyroidism, reaching around 88% sensitivity and around 81% specificity in cross-validation and 80%/75% in testing. In validation, the model predicted progression to ophthalmopathy with roughly 70% sensitivity and less than 75% specificity, a median of about 6 months before onset.

The TCR beta CDR3 regions were amplified from RNA transcripts. For the first round of RT-PCR on the TCR CDR3, the HTBI primer set was used together with the Qiagen OneStep RT-PCR kit. Libraries were constructed in a second round of multiplex PCR, after which size selection and purification were carried out. Paired-end sequencing of the libraries was performed with 100 bp reads on an Illumina HiSeq2000. The authors' analysis ran thus. SOAPnuke was used to process the raw data, throwing out any read that contained adapters or uncalled bases, had a mean Phred below 15, or lacked an exact constant-primer or identifier match. High-quality paired reads were merged with COPE v1.2.5, and unique nucleotide sequences were defined as clonotypes. MiTCR v1.1 was used to align the clonotypes against IMGT TRBV, TRBD and TRBJ reference segments. The analysis included only V-J combinations with a frequency above 0.0001, which together covered about 99% of the repertoires. The TCS score was defined as the ratio of F50 (clonal expansion) to E x V (chaos), calculated using BLOSUM62-based TCRdist between CDR3 peptides within each V-J. Welch's t-statistics and random forest reduced 500 to 550 V-J features to under 15, which were used in a naive Bayes classifier (R e1071). The public reads were quality trimmed at Q25 with fastp and then assembled into clones with MiXCR by TCRdb, keeping productive beta chains. Rows matching on CDR3 protein sequence are summarized as one entry with the most common DNA and genes. What appears here as the V and J calls and clone size reflects TCRdb's work, not the paper's. Within this sample are around 200,000 distinct CDR3 sequences, with 15% to 20% of them counted one time only. Roughly 44% of the sample goes to the ten largest clones.

This clonotype was observed a handful of times. Its cognate antigen has yet to be identified. Germline and junction disagree at one end, which may indicate a read error. Stable Graves' hyperthyroidism was defined as no progression to ophthalmopathy during 18 months of follow-up. Hyperthyroidism patients were aged 18 to 65 years and newly diagnosed, with disease duration of less than 2 months. Exclusion was applied to patients with uncontrolled infections, other autoimmune diseases, pregnancy or lactation. Diagnoses were established on the basis of clinical symptoms, serum thyroxine and TRAb, thyroid ultrasound, and orbital computed tomography. PBMCs were separated from under 12 ml of fresh peripheral blood using Ficoll-Paque density gradient centrifugation. Total RNA was extracted using Trizol reagent, and RNA quality was assessed on an Agilent 2100 Bioanalyzer. As encoded in the germline V gene (reference sequence), CDR1 is LNHDA while CDR2 is SQIVND. Spanning cysteine to phenylalanine, the CDR3 consists of 15 amino acids. Solely the CDR3 DNA is kept, with 45 bases framed from the first base.

The sequenced sample consisted of blood. The sequence was collected from a man aged 40-49 years with Graves' hyperthyroidism. The chain was built from TRBV19 and TRBJ1-1, with no confident D gene call. The DNA sequence is as follows: TGTGCCAGTAGCATAGCGTCGATGGGAAACACTGAAGCTTTCTTT. This translates into CASSIASMGNTEAFF.